This TCR beta chain was sequenced for a study of Ad26.COV2.S vaccination and SARS-CoV-2 variants. Overall study context: Administration of Ad26.COV2.S was intramuscular, either once or twice 56 days apart.

Findings and caveats of the study: Breadth and depth estimates from TCRs may understate total T cell responses. Ad26.COV2.S recipients had broader spike-specific TCRs (P = 0.0014).

Treatment defined: over 15 received Ad26.COV2.S at low or high dose, single or two shots; 5 received placebo; per-sample allocation not given. Collection of the samples took place on day 63 after the first injection of vaccine or placebo. Expression of Wuhan-strain SARS-CoV-2 spike came from the Ad26 vector that formed the vaccine. To note about this clone: The antigen remains undetermined. The identical CDR3 is also encoded by other nucleotide sequences in the sample.

CDR3 length: 15 residues. The data were produced by immunoSEQ multiplex PCR, yet TCRdb's version contains in-frame clones alone and is incomplete. The table records around 320,000 clones, around 87% of them present only once. This TCR was sampled from a person between 18 and 60 years old who received the Ad26.COV2.S COVID-19 vaccine or a placebo. V gene TRBV21-1 combines with J gene TRBJ1-6; TRBD1 is the table's D call and was not checked against the DNA. TRBV21-1 is reported as a pseudogene. This sample comprised peripheral blood, obtained in a trial of Ad26.COV2.S vaccine versus placebo. The CDR3 bases are TGTGCCAGCATCGCAAGTAAGGACATTAATTCACCCCTCCATTTT. As protein: CASIASKDINSPLHF.